One and the same sample provided the 24 T cell receptor beta chains below, sequenced in a study of T-cell memory formation after mild COVID-19. MiXCR, applied by TCRdb to the 5' RACE reads, yields one record per CDR3 protein. The sample gives roughly 150,000 distinct CDR3 sequences, 10% to 15% of which show up once; approximately 3.6% is in the top ten. The sequenced sample consisted of PBMCs or a T cell subset sorted from them (not recorded which). These receptors were collected from a man younger than 35 who had mild COVID-19 (a few samples of this study predate the infection). Cell type and time point are not known.

This chain uses TRBV18 with TRBJ1-1, with D uncertain. Germline V gene sequence: CDR1 KGHSH, CDR2 LQKENI. This CDR3 comprises 13 residues. Trimming cost V 4 bases and J 1 base, with 7 bases left between them. CDR3: CASSRPPNTEAFF. The CDR3, as DNA: TGTGCCAGCTCACGACCGCCGAACACTGAAGCTTTCTTT. Looking up the rest from reference TRBV18 and TRBJ1-1 gives the full variable domain: NAGVMQNPRHLVRRRGQEARLRCSPMKGHSHVYWYRQLPEEGLKFMVYLQKENIIDESGMPKERFSAEFPKEGPSILRIQQVVRGDSAAYFCASSRPPNTEAFFGQGTRLTVV.

This clonotype was detected only a few times. The rearrangement uses TRBV5-1 and TRBJ1-4; D is possibly TRBD1 (5 bases). The CDR3 loop spans 17 amino acids. Per germline, CDR1 SGHRS and CDR2 YFSETQ. Trimming took 3 bases from V and 12 from J, leaving 27 bases between them. The CDR3 region has the DNA TGCGCCAGCAGCTCCGACAGCAGACTCGGCCTATCTGAGGAACTGTTTTTT. Protein product: CASSSDSRLGLSEELFF. Combining the CDR3 with reference TRBV5-1 and TRBJ1-4 gives the whole variable domain KAGVTQTPRYLIKTRGQQVTLSCSPISGHRSVSWYQQTPGQGLQFLFEYFSETQRNKGNFPGRFSGRQFSNSRSEMNVSTLELGDSALYLCASSSDSRLGLSEELFFGSGTQLSVL.

This clonotype showed up just a few times. The chain has TRBV6-5 and TRBJ2-3; possible D gene TRBD2, 5 bases. V shed 5 bases and J shed 7 bases, with 16 bases lying between them. The germline CDR1 and CDR2 sequences are MNHEY and SVGAGI. This CDR3 contains 14 residues. The CDR3 DNA sequence: TGTGCCAGCAGTGATGACTCAACGGGGTATACGCAGTATTTT. Its translation is CASSDDSTGYTQYF.

A few counts support this clonotype. The chain recombines TRBV4-2 with TRBJ2-2; D tentatively reads TRBD1 or TRBD2 (5 bases each). Trimming removed 0 bases from V and 6 bases from J, with 8 bases in between. The CDR3 runs to 14 residues. The germline V gene encodes CDR1 LGHNA and CDR2 YNFKEQ. The CDR3 region is CASSQERDPGELFF. In DNA form, the CDR3 reads TGTGCCAGCAGCCAAGAAAGGGACCCCGGGGAGCTGTTTTTT.

The chain joins TRBV4-3 to TRBJ2-1, with 8 bases lining up with TRBD2. V gave up 2 bases and J gave up 5 bases; unmatched junction bases: 17. The CDR3 length is 19 residues. Germline lookup yields CDR1 LGHNA and CDR2 YSLEER. The CDR3 coding sequence is TGCGCCAGCAGCCAACCCCGCCGGGGTATAGCGGGGACCCACAATGAGCAGTTCTTC. It codes for CASSQPRRGIAGTHNEQFF.

This clonotype was found a few times. The chain has TRBV18 and TRBJ2-7; D gene unclear. Germline-derived CDR1 and CDR2 are KGHSH and LQKENI. Trimming took 6 bases from V and 2 from J, leaving 11 bases between them. The CDR3 extends over 13 amino acids. CDR3 residues: CASSGSVAYEQYV. The CDR3 bases are TGTGCCAGCTCTGGATCGGTAGCCTACGAGCAGTACGTC.

The chain employs TRBV12-3 or TRBV12-4 and TRBJ2-4; no clear D. The CDR3 contains 14 residues. Deletions cut 8 bases from V and 0 bases from J, with 11 bases between. The CDR3 sequence is CASHLELAKNIQYF. CDR3 coding DNA: TGTGCCAGCCACCTAGAGCTAGCCAAAAACATTCAGTACTTC.

This clonotype was detected only a few times. The rearrangement links TRBV20-1 to TRBJ1-1; D is perhaps TRBD1 (6 bases). The CDR3 runs 15 residues. V lost 4 bases, J lost 0 bases, and 15 bases lay in between. Looked up from germline, CDR1 is DFQATT and CDR2 is SNEGSKA (reference sequence). DNA of the CDR3: TGCAGTGCTAAGCCCGGGGGGCAGGTGAACACTGAAGCTTTCTTT. It encodes CSAKPGGQVNTEAFF.

The chain couples TRBV7-2 to TRBJ2-1; 9 positions match TRBD1. Per germline, CDR1 SGHTA and CDR2 FQGNSA. V trimming: 4 bases; J trimming: 7 bases; junction bases outside the gene matches: 5. The CDR3 totals 14 residues. CDR3 sequence reads: CASSWDRARNEQFF. The CDR3, as DNA: TGTGCCAGCAGCTGGGACAGGGCAAGGAATGAGCAGTTCTTC.

This clonotype was seen more than once but under ten times. The chain carries TRBV5-1 and TRBJ2-3; no clear D. V was cut by 3 bases and J by 4 bases, with 12 bases left in between. Germline values: CDR1 SGHRS, CDR2 YFSETQ. The CDR3 covers 14 residues. CDR3: CASSSAPVADTQYF. CDR3 DNA sequence: TGCGCCAGCAGCTCGGCCCCGGTTGCAGATACGCAGTATTTT.

The chain joins TRBV12-3 or TRBV12-4 to TRBJ1-2; D call uncertain. Trimming removed 8 bases at V and 2 bases at J, with 12 bases between. This CDR3 comprises 13 residues. Here the CDR3 DNA reads TGTGCCAGCCTCTGGTCCGGGAACTATGGCTACACCTTC. Translation: CASLWSGNYGYTF.

The genes are TRBV10-3 and TRBJ1-3; D unclear. The germline V gene encodes CDR1 ENHRY and CDR2 SYGVKD. The CDR3 consists of 13 residues. V gave up 6 bases and J gave up 0 bases, with 6 bases separating them. The CDR3 reads CAIRPGSGNTIYF. The CDR3 nucleotides are TGTGCCATCAGACCTGGCTCTGGAAACACCATATATTTT.

This chain links TRBV6-5 with TRBJ2-5; D might be TRBD2 (6 bases). V lost 2 bases and J lost 5, with 18 bases in between. This CDR3 contains 16 residues. Germline loops: CDR1 MNHEY, CDR2 SVGAGI. CDR3 sequence: CASSYGFGGGGETQYF. The DNA for the CDR3 is TGTGCCAGCAGTTACGGTTTCGGTGGGGGAGGCGAGACCCAGTACTTC.

The V gene is TRBV9, the J gene TRBJ2-5; tentative D call: TRBD1 (5 bases). V shed 0 bases and J shed 5 bases, with 11 bases lying between them. The CDR3 runs 14 residues. Per germline, CDR1 SGDLS and CDR2 YYNGEE. CDR3 amino acids: CASSVGREVETQYF. CDR3 nucleotide sequence: TGTGCCAGCAGCGTAGGCAGGGAAGTCGAGACCCAGTACTTC.

This clonotype has just a few counts. The rearrangement joins TRBV5-1 to TRBJ1-6, with D unclear. This CDR3 contains 14 residues. The germline V gene has CDR1 SGHRS and CDR2 YFSETQ. Trimming shortened V by 2 bases and J by 10 bases, and 13 bases separated the two germline ends. Here the CDR3 reads CASSFGEIDSPLHF. For the CDR3, the DNA is TGCGCCAGCAGCTTCGGGGAAATCGACTCACCCCTCCACTTT.

The chain has TRBV7-9 and TRBJ1-2; the D is unclear. The CDR3 covers 14 residues. Germline values: CDR1 SEHNR, CDR2 FQNEAQ (reference sequence). V was pared by 5 bases and J by 2 bases, with 12 bases between. The chain's CDR3 is CASSPVHPNYGYTF. In DNA, the CDR3 is TGTGCCAGCAGCCCTGTGCACCCCAACTATGGCTACACCTTC.

This clonotype came up a few times. V is TRBV7-2 and J is TRBJ1-1, with D unclear. CDR3 length: 14 amino acids. Germline CDR1 reads SGHTA; CDR2 reads FQGNSA. Trimming stripped 6 bases from V and 6 bases from J, with 17 bases between. As DNA, the CDR3 is TGTGCCAGCAGAAGGACGGCCCGTGACTCTGAAGCTTTCTTT. It codes for CASRRTARDSEAFF.

This clonotype was observed a handful of times. V and J are TRBV10-3 and TRBJ1-1; 8 bases map to TRBD1. V shed 10 bases, J shed 1 base, and the junction held 8 bases outside the gene matches. The germline V gene encodes CDR1 ENHRY and CDR2 SYGVKD. CDR3 length: 14 residues. CDR3 loop: CATRRTGSNTEAFF. The DNA of the CDR3 is TGTGCCACGCGGAGGACAGGGTCGAACACTGAAGCTTTCTTT.

This clonotype was seen a few times. The CDR3 spells CASRETLTARYQETQYF. CDR3 nucleotide sequence: TGTGCCAGCAGGGAGACCCTGACAGCCCGATACCAAGAGACCCAGTACTTC. The V call is TRBV2, the J call TRBJ2-5; tentative D call: TRBD1 (5 bases). This CDR3 is built from 17 residues. V shed 6 bases and J shed 0 bases, with 20 bases lying between them. Germline V gene lookup returns CDR1 SNHLY and CDR2 FYNNEI.

This clonotype was found a few times. V gene TRBV7-2 combines with J gene TRBJ2-7, with TRBD1 matching over 10 bases. Germline V lookup: CDR1 SGHTA, CDR2 FQGNSA. The CDR3 runs to 14 residues. The junction had 4 bases not matched to a gene; V was cut back by 5 bases and J by 3 bases. CDR3 coding DNA: TGTGCCAGCAGCACCGGGACAGGGGTCTACGAGCAGTACTTC. Translated, it gives CASSTGTGVYEQYF. Full variable domain (outside the CDR3, taken from reference TRBV7-2 and TRBJ2-7): GAGVSQSPSNKVTEKGKDVELRCDPISGHTALYWYRQSLGQGLEFLIYFQGNSAPDKSGLPSDRFSAERTGGSVSTLTIQRTQQEDSAVYLCASSTGTGVYEQYFGPGTRLTVT.

This clonotype was seen only a few times. J is TRBJ2-7 and V is TRBV7-2; 7 bases are a match to TRBD1. From germline, CDR1 is SGHTA and CDR2 FQGNSA. V gave up 5 bases and J gave up 2 bases; unmatched junction bases: 12. The CDR3 is 16 amino acids. The CDR3 loop reads CASSLRGGDRAYEQYF. The CDR3 DNA follows: TGTGCCAGCAGCCTGCGAGGGGGCGACAGAGCCTACGAGCAGTACTTC.

V and J are TRBV29-1 and TRBJ2-1; D is unclear. Germline CDR1 SQVTM, CDR2 ANQGSEA. The V gene lost 2 bases and the J gene lost 4 bases, with 12 bases spanning the gap. This CDR3 is built from 14 residues. CDR3: CSVEPPARYNEQFF. CDR3 DNA: TGCAGCGTTGAACCGCCGGCCAGGTACAATGAGCAGTTCTTC.

The gene calls are TRBV12-3 or TRBV12-4 and TRBJ2-3; 8 bases are a match to TRBD2. The CDR3 consists of 16 residues. The V segment lost 6 bases and the J segment 5 bases; nucleotides outside the gene matches: 13. CDR3 DNA: TGTGCCAGCAGGCTACATAGCGGGGTGATCGGAGATACGCAGTATTTT. Protein product: CASRLHSGVIGDTQYF.

Only a few counts were recorded for this clonotype. This rearrangement joins TRBV6-2 or TRBV6-3 to TRBJ2-7; D possibly matches TRBD1 or TRBD2 (5 bases each). The CDR3 totals 15 residues. Trimming cost V 5 bases and J 1 base, with 15 bases left between them. Germline-derived CDR1 and CDR2 are MNHEY and SVGEGT. The CDR3 sequence: CASSPNRDGSYEQYF. The CDR3 nucleotides are TGTGCCAGCAGTCCCAACCGGGACGGATCCTACGAGCAGTACTTC.